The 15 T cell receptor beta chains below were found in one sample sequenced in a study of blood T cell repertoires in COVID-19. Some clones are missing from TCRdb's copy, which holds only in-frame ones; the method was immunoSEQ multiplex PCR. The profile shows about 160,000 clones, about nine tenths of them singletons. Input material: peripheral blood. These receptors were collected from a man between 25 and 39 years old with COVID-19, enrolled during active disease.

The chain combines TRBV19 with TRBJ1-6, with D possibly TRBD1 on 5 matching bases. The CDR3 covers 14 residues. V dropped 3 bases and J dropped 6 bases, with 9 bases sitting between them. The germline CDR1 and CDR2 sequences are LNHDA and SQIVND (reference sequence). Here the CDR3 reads CASSIIQGNSPLHF. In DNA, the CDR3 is TGTGCCAGTAGTATTATCCAGGGTAATTCACCCCTCCACTTT.

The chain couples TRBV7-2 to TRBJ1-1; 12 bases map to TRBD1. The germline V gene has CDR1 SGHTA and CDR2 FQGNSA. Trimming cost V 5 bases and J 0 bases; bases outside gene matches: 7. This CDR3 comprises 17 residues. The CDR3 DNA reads TGTGCCAGCAGCGCGGGACAGGGGGCCTTTTTGAACACTGAAGCTTTCTTT. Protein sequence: CASSAGQGAFLNTEAFF.

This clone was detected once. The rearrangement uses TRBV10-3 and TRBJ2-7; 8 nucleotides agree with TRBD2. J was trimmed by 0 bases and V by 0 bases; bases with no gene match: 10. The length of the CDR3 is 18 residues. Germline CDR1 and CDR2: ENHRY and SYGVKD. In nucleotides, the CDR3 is TGTGCCATCAGTGAGTCGACTCCTACTAGCGGCCTCTCCTACGAGCAGTACTTC. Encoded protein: CAISESTPTSGLSYEQYF.

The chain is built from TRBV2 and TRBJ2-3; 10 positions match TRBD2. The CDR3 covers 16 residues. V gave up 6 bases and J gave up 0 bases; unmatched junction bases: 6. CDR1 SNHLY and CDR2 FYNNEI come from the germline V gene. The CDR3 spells CASRKLAGPSTDTQYF. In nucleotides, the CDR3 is TGTGCCAGCAGGAAACTAGCGGGGCCTAGCACAGATACGCAGTATTTT.

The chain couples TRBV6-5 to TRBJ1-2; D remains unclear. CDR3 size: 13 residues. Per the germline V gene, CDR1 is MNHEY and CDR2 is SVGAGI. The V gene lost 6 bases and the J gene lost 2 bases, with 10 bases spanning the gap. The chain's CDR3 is CASSLTGNYGYTF. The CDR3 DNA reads TGTGCCAGCAGCCTGACGGGGAACTATGGCTACACCTTC.

For the CDR3, the DNA is TGTGCCACCAGTGACTTCCGGGACAGGGGTGTATATGGCTACACCTTC. It translates to CATSDFRDRGVYGYTF. This chain connects TRBV24-1 to TRBJ1-2, with TRBD1 identical over 10 bases. CDR1 is KGHDR, CDR2 SFDVKD, per germline. This CDR3 region has 16 residues. Trimming removed 4 bases from V and 5 bases from J; junction bases left unmatched: 9.

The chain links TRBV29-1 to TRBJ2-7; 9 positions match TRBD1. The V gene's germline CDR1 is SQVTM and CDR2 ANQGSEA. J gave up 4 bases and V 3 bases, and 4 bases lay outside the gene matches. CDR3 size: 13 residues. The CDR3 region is CSVERTGEYEQYF. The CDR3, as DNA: TGCAGCGTTGAGCGGACAGGGGAATACGAGCAGTACTTC.

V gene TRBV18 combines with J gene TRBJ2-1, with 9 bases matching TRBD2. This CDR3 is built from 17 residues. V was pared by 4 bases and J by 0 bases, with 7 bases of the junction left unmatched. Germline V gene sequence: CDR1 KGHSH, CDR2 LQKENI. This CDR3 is CASSLLSGGLSYNEQFF. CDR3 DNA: TGTGCCAGCTCACTCCTTAGCGGGGGCCTCTCCTACAATGAGCAGTTCTTC.

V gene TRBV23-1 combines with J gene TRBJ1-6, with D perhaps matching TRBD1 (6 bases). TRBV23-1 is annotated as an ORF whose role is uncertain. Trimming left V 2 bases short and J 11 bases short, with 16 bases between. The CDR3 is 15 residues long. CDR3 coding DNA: TGCGCCAGCAGTCAACTTGGACAGCCTAGCACACCCCTCCACTTT. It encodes CASSQLGQPSTPLHF.

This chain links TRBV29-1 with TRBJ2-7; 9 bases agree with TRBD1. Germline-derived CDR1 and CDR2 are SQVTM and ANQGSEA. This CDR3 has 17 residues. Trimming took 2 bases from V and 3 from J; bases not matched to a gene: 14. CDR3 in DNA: TGCAGCGTTGAAAGCTATGATTCGGGGACAGGGATCTACGAGCAGTACTTC. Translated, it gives CSVESYDSGTGIYEQYF.

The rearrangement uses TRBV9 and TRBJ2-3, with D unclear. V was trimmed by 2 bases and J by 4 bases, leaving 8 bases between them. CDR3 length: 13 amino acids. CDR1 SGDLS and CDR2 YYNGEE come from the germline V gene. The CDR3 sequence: CASSVGPSDTQYF. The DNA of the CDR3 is TGTGCCAGCAGCGTGGGCCCCTCAGATACGCAGTATTTT.

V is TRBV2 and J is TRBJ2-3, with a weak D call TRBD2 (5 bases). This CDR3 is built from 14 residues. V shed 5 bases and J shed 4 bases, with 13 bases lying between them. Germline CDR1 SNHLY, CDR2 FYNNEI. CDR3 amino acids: CASSLTSTADTQYF. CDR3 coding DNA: TGTGCCAGCAGTCTTACTAGTACCGCAGATACGCAGTATTTT. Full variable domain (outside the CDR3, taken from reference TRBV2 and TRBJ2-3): EPEVTQTPSHQVTQMGQEVILRCVPISNHLYFYWYRQILGQKVEFLVSFYNNEISEKSEIFDDQFSVERPDGSNFTLKIRSTKLEDSAMYFCASSLTSTADTQYFGPGTRLTVL.

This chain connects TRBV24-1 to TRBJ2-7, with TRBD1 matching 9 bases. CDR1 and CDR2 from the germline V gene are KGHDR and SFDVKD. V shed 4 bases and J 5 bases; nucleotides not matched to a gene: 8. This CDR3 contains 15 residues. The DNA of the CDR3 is TGTGCCACCAGTGACTCGGGACAGGGTATCGACGAGCAGTACTTC. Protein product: CATSDSGQGIDEQYF.

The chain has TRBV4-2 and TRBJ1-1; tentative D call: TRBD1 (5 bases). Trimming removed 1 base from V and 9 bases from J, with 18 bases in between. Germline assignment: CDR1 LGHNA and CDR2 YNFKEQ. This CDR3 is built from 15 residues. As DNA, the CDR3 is TGTGCCAGCAGCCAAGTGGAAGGGACGGGGGGTCAAGCTTTCTTT. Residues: CASSQVEGTGGQAFF.

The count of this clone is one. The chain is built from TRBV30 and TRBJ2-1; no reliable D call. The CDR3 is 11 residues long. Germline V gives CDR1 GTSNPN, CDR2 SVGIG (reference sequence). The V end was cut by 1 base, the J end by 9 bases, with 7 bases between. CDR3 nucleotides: TGTGCCTGGAGTGACCCGGTTGAGCAGTTCTTC. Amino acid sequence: CAWSDPVEQFF.